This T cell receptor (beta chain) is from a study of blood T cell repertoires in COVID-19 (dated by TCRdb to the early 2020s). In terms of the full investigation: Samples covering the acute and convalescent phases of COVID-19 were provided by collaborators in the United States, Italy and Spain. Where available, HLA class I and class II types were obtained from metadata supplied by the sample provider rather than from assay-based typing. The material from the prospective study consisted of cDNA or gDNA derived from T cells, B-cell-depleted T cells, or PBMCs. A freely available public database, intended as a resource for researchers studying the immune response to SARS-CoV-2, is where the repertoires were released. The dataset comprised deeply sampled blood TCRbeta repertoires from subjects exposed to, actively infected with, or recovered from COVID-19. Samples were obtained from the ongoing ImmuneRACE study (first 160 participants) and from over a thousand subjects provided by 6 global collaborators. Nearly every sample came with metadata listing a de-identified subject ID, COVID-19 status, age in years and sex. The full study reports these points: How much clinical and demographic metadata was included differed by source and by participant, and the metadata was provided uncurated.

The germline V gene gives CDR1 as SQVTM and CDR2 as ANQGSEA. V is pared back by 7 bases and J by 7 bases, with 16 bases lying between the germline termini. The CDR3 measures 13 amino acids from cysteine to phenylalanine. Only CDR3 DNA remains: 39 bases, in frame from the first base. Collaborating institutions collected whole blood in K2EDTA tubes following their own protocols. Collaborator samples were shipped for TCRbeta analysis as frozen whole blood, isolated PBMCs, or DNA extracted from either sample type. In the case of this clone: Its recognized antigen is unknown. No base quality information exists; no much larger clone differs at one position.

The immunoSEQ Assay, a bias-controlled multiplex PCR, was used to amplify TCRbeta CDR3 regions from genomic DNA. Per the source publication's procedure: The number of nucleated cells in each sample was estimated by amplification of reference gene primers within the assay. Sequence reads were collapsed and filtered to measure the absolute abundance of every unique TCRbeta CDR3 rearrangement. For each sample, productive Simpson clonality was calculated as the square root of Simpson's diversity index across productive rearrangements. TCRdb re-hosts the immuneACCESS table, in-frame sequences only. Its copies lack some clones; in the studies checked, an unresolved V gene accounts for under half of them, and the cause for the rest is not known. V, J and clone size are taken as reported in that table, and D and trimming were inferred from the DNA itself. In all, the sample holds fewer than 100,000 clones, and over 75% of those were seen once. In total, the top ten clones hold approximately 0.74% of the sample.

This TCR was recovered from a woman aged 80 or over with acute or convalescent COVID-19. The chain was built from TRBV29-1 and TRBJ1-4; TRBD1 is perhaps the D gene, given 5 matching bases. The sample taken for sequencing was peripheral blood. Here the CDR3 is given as CSGTGSPSEKLFF. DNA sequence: TGCAGCGGCACAGGCTCCCCTAGTGAAAAACTGTTTTTT.